Following are 9 T cell receptor beta chains from one sample sequenced in a study of OX40 agonist ivuxolimab in advanced cancers. Data came from immunoSEQ multiplex PCR; TCRdb stores just in-frame clones and leaves some out. The sample lists around 13,000 clones; under 90% were seen once. The specimen comprised CD4+ or CD8+ T cells sorted from blood, sampled in a trial of the OX40 agonist ivuxolimab. These receptors all stem from an adult with an advanced solid tumor such as melanoma, head and neck, liver or kidney cancer.

This rearrangement joins TRBV19 to TRBJ2-3, with TRBD2 matching over 7 bases. Germline lookup yields CDR1 LNHDA and CDR2 SQIVND (reference sequence). The CDR3 is made up of 15 amino acids. V shed 4 bases, J shed 2 bases, and the junction held 6 bases outside the gene matches. CDR3 protein: CASSSGSRFTDTQYF. CDR3 coding DNA: TGTGCCAGTAGTAGCGGGAGCAGATTCACAGATACGCAGTATTTT.

V usage is TRBV9 and J usage is TRBJ2-5; D unclear. V was trimmed by 4 bases and J by 1 base, leaving 20 bases between them. CDR1 and CDR2 from the germline V gene are SGDLS and YYNGEE. This CDR3 contains 17 residues. Here the CDR3 DNA reads TGTGCCAGCAGCTCCCCTCGGGCCCCAACGCCCCAAGAGACCCAGTACTTC. The encoded protein is CASSSPRAPTPQETQYF.

The chain joins TRBV15 to TRBJ2-2; 9 positions match TRBD2. The CDR3 runs to 17 residues. Germline CDR1 and CDR2: LNHNV and YYDKDF (reference sequence). After removal of 0 bases from V and 4 bases from J, the junction contained 6 bases not matched to a gene. The CDR3 protein is CATSRDRSGGFTGELFF. CDR3 DNA: TGTGCCACCAGCAGAGATCGGAGCGGGGGGTTCACCGGGGAGCTGTTTTTT.

This chain connects TRBV13 to TRBJ1-2, with D maybe TRBD1 (5 bases). V dropped 0 bases and J dropped 4 bases, with 12 bases sitting between them. The germline V gene has CDR1 PRHDT and CDR2 FYEKMQ (reference sequence). CDR3 size: 15 residues. CDR3 coding DNA: TGTGCCAGCAGCTTAGGGTCAGGGAACTTCTATGGCTACACCTTC. Residues: CASSLGSGNFYGYTF. Full variable domain (remainder filled in from reference TRBV13 and TRBJ1-2): AAGVIQSPRHLIKEKRETATLKCYPIPRHDTVYWYQQGPGQDPQFLISFYEKMQSDKGSIPDRFSAQQFSDYHSELNMSSLELGDSALYFCASSLGSGNFYGYTFGSGTRLTVV.

The chain uses TRBV7-9 and TRBJ2-7, with 8 bases identical to TRBD1. With 5 bases clipped from V and 0 bases from J, the junction kept 6 bases outside the gene matches. This CDR3 has 15 residues. From germline, CDR1 is SEHNR and CDR2 FQNEAQ (reference sequence). CDR3 amino acids: CASSPWTGSSYEQYF. CDR3 nucleotide sequence: TGTGCCAGCAGCCCTTGGACAGGGAGCTCCTACGAGCAGTACTTC.

The rearrangement joins TRBV27 to TRBJ1-2, with 7 bases lining up with TRBD1. CDR1 is MNHEY and CDR2 is SMNVEV in the germline V gene (reference sequence). The length of the CDR3 is 17 residues. J was trimmed by 6 bases and V by 7 bases; bases with no gene match: 20. The CDR3 spells CASTTVESVTGAHGYTF. In DNA form, the CDR3 reads TGTGCCAGCACCACCGTAGAATCCGTCACAGGGGCCCATGGCTACACCTTC.

The chain carries TRBV7-8 and TRBJ2-3; 9 nucleotides match TRBD2. CDR3 length equals 19 residues. Germline CDR1 reads SGHVS; CDR2 reads FQNEAQ. With 0 bases clipped from V and 4 bases from J, the junction kept 14 bases outside the gene matches. CDR3 protein: CASSLALGNRLAGPDTQYF. The CDR3 DNA sequence: TGTGCCAGCAGCTTAGCGCTTGGAAACCGGCTAGCGGGGCCAGATACGCAGTATTTT.

The rearrangement links TRBV27 to TRBJ2-3; no reliable D call. V was shortened by 8 bases and J by 4 bases, with 16 bases between the two germline ends. Germline lookup yields CDR1 MNHEY and CDR2 SMNVEV (reference sequence). This CDR3 has 14 amino acids. The CDR3 DNA reads as TGTGCCAGCGTCAGTAGTCGCAGAGCAGATACGCAGTATTTT. Translating gives CASVSSRRADTQYF.

This clone occurred once. The genes are TRBV28 and TRBJ2-5; 10 bases align to TRBD1. Losses at the gene ends were 2 bases for V and 3 bases for J; bases not matched to a gene: 3. CDR1 and CDR2 (germline): MDHEN, SYDVKM. This CDR3 comprises 15 residues. CDR3 protein: CASSLPGTGEETQYF. Here the CDR3 DNA reads TGTGCCAGCAGTTTACCTGGGACAGGGGAAGAGACCCAGTACTTC.